A selection of T cell receptor beta chains follows, all from one sample in a study of cytomegalovirus exposure and HLA in healthy donors. The method was immunoSEQ multiplex PCR; TCRdb's version includes in-frame clones alone and lacks a portion of them. The sample includes some 78,000 clones, 72% of them seen just once. The specimen was PBMCs. Receptors were obtained from a woman in her 40s in good health and CMV-seropositive. The CDR3 runs from the conserved cysteine through the conserved F or W. D genes are given only for firm matches. Only some rows state a clone size, as once, few, many or a class for expanded clones.

TRBJ2-1 | TRBV28 | TRBD2 | . | TGTGCCAGCAGCACTAGCGGGGTGAGTGAGCAGTTCTTC | CASSTSGVSEQFF
TRBJ2-1 | TRBV27 | TRBD2 | few | TGTGCCAGCAGTCCCCTAGCGGTTGGGGTATACAATGAGCAGTTCTTC | CASSPLAVGVYNEQFF
TRBJ1-2 | TRBV5-4 | . | . | TGTGCCAGCAGCCCCGTCAACCCGGTAACCTATGGCTACACCTTC | CASSPVNPVTYGYTF
TRBJ2-1 | TRBV4-1 | TRBD2 | . | TGCGCCAGCAGCCCAAGATACCCCGGACTAGCGGGAGGCTACGATGAGCAGTTCTTC | CASSPRYPGLAGGYDEQFF
TRBJ2-7 | TRBV10-2 | . | . | TGCGCCAGCGGACTACAGGGGTTCGACGAGCAGTACTTC | CASGLQGFDEQYF
TRBJ2-3 | TRBV2 | TRBD2 | . | TGTGCCAGCAGTGGGGTAGCGGGGGGCCAAGATACGCAGTATTTT | CASSGVAGGQDTQYF
TRBJ2-5 | TRBV25-1 | . | . | TGTGCCAGCAGCTCTACAGCCACCGGTCGAGAGACCCAGTACTTC | CASSSTATGRETQYF
TRBJ2-2 | TRBV19 | . | . | TGTGCCAGTAGTCCTGGACAGATGAACACCGGGGAGCTGTTTTTT | CASSPGQMNTGELFF
TRBJ2-1 | TRBV6-6 | . | . | TGTGCCAGCAGTTACTCCGCCAGGCTGCAGTTCTTC | CASSYSARLQFF
TRBJ2-5 | TRBV5-4 | . | . | TGTGCCAGCAGCGGCGTGGGGCCTGAAGAGACCCAGTACTTC | CASSGVGPEETQYF
TRBJ1-1 | TRBV7-2 | . | once | TGTGCCAGCAGCTTATATATGTCCCCTGAAGCTTTCTTT | CASSLYMSPEAFF
TRBJ1-5 | TRBV28 | TRBD1 | . | TGTGCCAGCAGTCGACAGGGTAATCAGCCCCAGCATTTT | CASSRQGNQPQHF
TRBJ2-5 | TRBV28 | TRBD1 | . | TGTGCCAGCAGTTCGGGACAGGGGGCAGAGACCCAGTACTTC | CASSSGQGAETQYF
TRBJ1-6 | TRBV5-4 | TRBD1 | . | TGTGCCAGCAGCCCGGTGGCGGACAGGGGTTCACCCCTCCACTTT | CASSPVADRGSPLHF
TRBJ2-5 | TRBV7-7 | TRBD2 | . | TGTGCTAGCAGCCAGACTAGCGGGGTCCAAGAGACCCAGTACTTC | CASSQTSGVQETQYF
TRBJ1-1 | TRBV30 | . | once | TGTGCCTGGAGTCGACAAGAGAACACTGAAGCTTTCTTT | CAWSRQENTEAFF
TRBJ2-2 | TRBV10-1 | TRBD2 | . | TGCGCCAGCACATCGGGACTAGCGTCCGGGGAGCTGTTTTTT | CASTSGLASGELFF
TRBJ1-1 | TRBV28 | . | . | TGTGCCAGCAGCCATCACGGGTTGGCCACTGAAGCTTTCTTT | CASSHHGLATEAFF
TRBJ1-5 | TRBV5-1 | . | . | TGCGCCAGCAGCTTGGGAGAGTACAATCAGCCCCAGCATTTT | CASSLGEYNQPQHF
TRBJ2-7 | TRBV10-1 | . | . | TGCGCCAGCAGTGAGTCGGGGCGTTCCTACGAGCAGTACTTC | CASSESGRSYEQYF
TRBJ1-1 | TRBV19 | TRBD1 | few | TGTGCCAGTAGTATACCCAGGACAGGGGGCTACGGTGAAGCTTTCTTT | CASSIPRTGGYGEAFF
TRBJ1-3 | TRBV6-6 | . | once | TGTGCCAGCAGTTACTTCTTAAGAAACACCATATATTTT | CASSYFLRNTIYF
TRBJ2-3 | TRBV29-1 | TRBD2 | . | TGCAGCGTTGTTAGGAGCGGGAGGGCCGGGTCAGATACGCAGTATTTT | CSVVRSGRAGSDTQYF
TRBJ1-6 | TRBV28 | TRBD1 | . | TGTGCCAGCAGTGCTATCGGGACAGGGGTAGGTTCACCCCTCCACTTT | CASSAIGTGVGSPLHF
TRBJ2-3 | TRBV6-5 | TRBD2 | once | TGTGCCAGCAGTAACCGAGCGGGAAGGCCAGATACGCAGTATTTT | CASSNRAGRPDTQYF
TRBJ2-2 | TRBV7-9 | . | . | TGTGCCAGCAGCTTAGGCCTCGGGGGACTCTTGAACACCGGGGAGCTGTTTTTT | CASSLGLGGLLNTGELFF
TRBJ2-2 | TRBV6-5 | . | . | TGTGCCAGCAGTTCCCAGGGGGGCGCCGGGGAGCTGTTTTTT | CASSSQGGAGELFF
TRBJ2-3 | TRBV28 | TRBD1 | . | TGTGCCAGCGGGACAGGGGCCCCAGATACGCAGTATTTT | CASGTGAPDTQYF
TRBJ1-4 | TRBV30 | TRBD1 | . | TGTGCCTGGAGTGGCGGACAGGGGAATAATGAAAAACTGTTTTTT | CAWSGGQGNNEKLFF
TRBJ2-7 | TRBV7-9 | . | few | TGTGCCAGCAGCCAAATTTTCTACGAGCAGTACTTC | CASSQIFYEQYF
TRBJ2-3 | TRBV5-1 | . | . | TGCGCCAGCAGCTTTTTAGCGGAGGGAACAGATACGCAGTATTTT | CASSFLAEGTDTQYF
TRBJ1-2 | TRBV6-1 | . | . | TGTGCCAGCAGTGGTAGACAGACGAAATATGGCTACACCTTC | CASSGRQTKYGYTF
TRBJ2-2 | TRBV5-4 | TRBD2 | . | TGTGCCAGCAGCTCCCAGGGAGGGGACACCGGGGAGCTGTTTTTT | CASSSQGGDTGELFF